One T cell receptor beta chain is described in this entry. Antigen specificity is unknown. This entry is derived from a study of T cells after yellow fever vaccination. Study findings and constraints: Among all clonotypes, a small share was observed in both CD4 and CD8 compartments.

TCRdb passed the 5' RACE reads through MiXCR, listing each CDR3 protein once. The table has 350,000 or so distinct CDR3 sequences, about 8.3% seen once. V shed 4 bases and J shed 3 bases, with 17 bases lying between them. CDR1 is SGHNT, CDR2 YENEEA, per germline. This CDR3 has 16 residues. The rearrangement links TRBV11-3 to TRBJ2-3, with TRBD2 as a possible D gene (7 bases). The sample here was PBMCs, taken roughly 47 days after the first yellow fever vaccination. The source of this sequence is a young man who received the YFV17D yellow fever vaccine. This CDR3 reads CASSSLGGGLTDTQYF. In nucleotides, the CDR3 is TGTGCCAGCAGCTCCTTGGGAGGGGGACTTACAGATACGCAGTATTTT.